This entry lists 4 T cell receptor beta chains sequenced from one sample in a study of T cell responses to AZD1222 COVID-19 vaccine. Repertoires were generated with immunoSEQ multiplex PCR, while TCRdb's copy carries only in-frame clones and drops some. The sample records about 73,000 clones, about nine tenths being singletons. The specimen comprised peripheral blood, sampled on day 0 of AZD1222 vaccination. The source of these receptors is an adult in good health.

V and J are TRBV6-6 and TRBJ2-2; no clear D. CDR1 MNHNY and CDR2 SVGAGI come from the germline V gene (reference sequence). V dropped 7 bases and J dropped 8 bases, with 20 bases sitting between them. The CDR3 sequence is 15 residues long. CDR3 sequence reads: CASIPRPLKGGELFF. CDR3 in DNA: TGTGCCAGCATCCCGAGACCGCTTAAGGGAGGGGAGCTGTTTTTT.

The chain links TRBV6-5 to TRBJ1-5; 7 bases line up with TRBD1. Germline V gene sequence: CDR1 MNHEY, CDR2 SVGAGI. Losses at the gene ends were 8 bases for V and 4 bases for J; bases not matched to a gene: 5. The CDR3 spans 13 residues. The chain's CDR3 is CASRQGINQPQHF. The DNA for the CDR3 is TGTGCCAGCCGACAGGGTATAAATCAGCCCCAGCATTTT.

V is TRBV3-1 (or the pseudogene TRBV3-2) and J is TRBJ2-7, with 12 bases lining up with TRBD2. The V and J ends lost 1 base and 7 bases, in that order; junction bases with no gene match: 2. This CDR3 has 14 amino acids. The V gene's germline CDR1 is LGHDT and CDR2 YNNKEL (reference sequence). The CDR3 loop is CASSQASGRGEQYF. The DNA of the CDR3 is TGTGCCAGCAGCCAAGCTAGCGGGAGGGGTGAGCAGTACTTC.

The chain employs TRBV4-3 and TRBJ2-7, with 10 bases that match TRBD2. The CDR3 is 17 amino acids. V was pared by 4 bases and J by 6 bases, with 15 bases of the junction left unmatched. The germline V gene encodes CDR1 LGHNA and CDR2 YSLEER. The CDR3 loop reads CASSLNSGGSPWGEQYF. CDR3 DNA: TGCGCCAGCAGCCTAAATAGCGGGGGGTCTCCTTGGGGCGAGCAGTACTTC.